This T cell receptor (beta chain) was found in a study of T cell changes during pregnancy in multiple sclerosis. Sequenced by immunoSEQ multiplex PCR; TCRdb stores in-frame clones only, minus some. This table has tens of thousands of clones, about nine tenths appearing once. This sequence originates from a female donor in good health, enrolled as a control in a pregnancy study. Sequencing used CD4+ T cells from peripheral blood mononuclear cells, obtained after pregnancy.

The CDR3 reads CATSTVLSYNSPLHF. The CDR3 DNA reads TGTGCCACCAGCACTGTGTTATCCTATAATTCACCCCTCCACTTT. The V gene is TRBV15, the J gene TRBJ1-6, with D uncertain. Trimming left V 4 bases short and J 1 base short, with 8 bases between. The V gene's germline CDR1 is LNHNV and CDR2 YYDKDF (reference sequence). The CDR3 runs to 15 residues.